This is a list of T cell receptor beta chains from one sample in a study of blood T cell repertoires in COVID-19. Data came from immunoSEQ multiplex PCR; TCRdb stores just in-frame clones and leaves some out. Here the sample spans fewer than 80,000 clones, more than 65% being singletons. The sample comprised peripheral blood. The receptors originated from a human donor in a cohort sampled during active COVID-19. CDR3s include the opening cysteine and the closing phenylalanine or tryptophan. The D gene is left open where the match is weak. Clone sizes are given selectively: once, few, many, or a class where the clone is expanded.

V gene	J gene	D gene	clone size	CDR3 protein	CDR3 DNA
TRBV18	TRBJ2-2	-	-	CASSPKQANTGELFF	TGTGCCAGCTCACCTAAGCAGGCGAACACCGGGGAGCTGTTTTTT
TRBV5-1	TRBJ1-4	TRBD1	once	CASRETGVFEKLFF	TGCGCCAGCAGGGAGACAGGGGTTTTTGAAAAACTGTTTTTT
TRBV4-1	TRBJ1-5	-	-	CASSQVQTDQPQHF	TGCGCCAGCAGCCAGGTACAGACAGATCAGCCCCAGCATTTT
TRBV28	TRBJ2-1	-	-	CASRLWKSGNEQFF	TGTGCCAGCAGGCTATGGAAATCAGGGAATGAGCAGTTCTTC
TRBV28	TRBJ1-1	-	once	CASETGGILNTEAFF	TGTGCCAGCGAGACCGGGGGGATACTGAACACTGAAGCTTTCTTT
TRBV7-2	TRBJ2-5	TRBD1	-	CASRGGQGAEETQYF	TGTGCCTCCAGAGGGGGGCAGGGGGCTGAAGAGACCCAGTACTTC
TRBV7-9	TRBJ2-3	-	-	CASSPPRGTGTDTQYF	TGTGCCAGCAGCCCCCCCCGGGGGACCGGCACAGATACGCAGTATTTT
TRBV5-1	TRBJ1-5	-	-	CASSPGGTGSNQPQHF	TGCGCCAGCAGCCCGGGAGGTACAGGTAGCAATCAGCCCCAGCATTTT
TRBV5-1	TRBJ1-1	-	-	CASSLDRAPNTEAFF	TGCGCCAGCAGCTTGGACAGGGCGCCCAACACTGAAGCTTTCTTT
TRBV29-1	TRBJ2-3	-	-	CSVVSAADTQYF	TGCAGCGTTGTTAGCGCAGCAGATACGCAGTATTTT
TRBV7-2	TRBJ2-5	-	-	CASSSVADSQETQYF	TGTGCCAGCAGCTCCGTGGCCGACTCTCAAGAGACCCAGTACTTC
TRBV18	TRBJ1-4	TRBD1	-	CASSPGQETNEKLFF	TGTGCCAGCTCACCGGGACAGGAAACTAATGAAAAACTGTTTTTT
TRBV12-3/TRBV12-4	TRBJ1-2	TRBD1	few	CASSPDRGLGYTF	TGTGCCAGCAGCCCCGACAGGGGGCTCGGCTACACCTTC
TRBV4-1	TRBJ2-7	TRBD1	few	CASSQLTGTGGVYEQYF	TGCGCCAGCAGCCAACTTACCGGGACAGGGGGAGTCTACGAGCAGTACTTC
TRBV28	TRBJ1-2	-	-	CASRTGYYGYTF	TGTGCCAGCAGGACAGGCTACTATGGCTACACCTTC
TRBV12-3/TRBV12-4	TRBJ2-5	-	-	CASSLQNQETQYF	TGTGCCAGCAGTTTACAGAACCAAGAGACCCAGTACTTC
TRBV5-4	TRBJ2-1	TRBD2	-	CASSLGRGGDEQFF	TGTGCCAGCAGCTTGGGTCGGGGAGGGGATGAGCAGTTCTTC
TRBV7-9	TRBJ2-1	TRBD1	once	CASSSRQGITIFF	TGTGCCAGCAGCTCACGACAGGGAATCACCATCTTCTTC
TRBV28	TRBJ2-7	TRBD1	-	CASSLSGQTYEQYF	TGTGCCAGCAGTTTATCGGGACAGACCTACGAGCAGTACTTC
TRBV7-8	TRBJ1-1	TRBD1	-	CASRGETGKNTEAFF	TGTGCCAGCAGAGGGGAGACAGGGAAGAACACTGAAGCTTTCTTT
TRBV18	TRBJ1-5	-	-	CASSPLDNQPQHF	TGTGCCAGCTCACCCCTAGACAATCAGCCCCAGCATTTT
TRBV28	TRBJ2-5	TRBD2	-	CASSLGLAVQETQYF	TGTGCCAGCAGCTTGGGACTAGCGGTCCAAGAGACCCAGTACTTC
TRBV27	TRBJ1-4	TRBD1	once	CASSLGQGGEKLFF	TGTGCCAGCAGTTTAGGGCAGGGGGGCGAAAAACTGTTTTTT
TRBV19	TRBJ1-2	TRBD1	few	CASSIGATGGRGYTF	TGTGCCAGTAGTATAGGGGCAACAGGGGGACGCGGCTACACCTTC
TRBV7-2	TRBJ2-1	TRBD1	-	CASSTSTGNEQFF	TGTGCCAGCAGCACCTCGACAGGGAATGAGCAGTTCTTC
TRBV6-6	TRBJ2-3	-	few	CASRGTAGATDTQYF	TGTGCCAGCAGAGGTACGGCGGGGGCCACAGATACGCAGTATTTT
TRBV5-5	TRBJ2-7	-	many	CASTEGGYEQYF	TGTGCCAGCACTGAAGGGGGATACGAGCAGTACTTC
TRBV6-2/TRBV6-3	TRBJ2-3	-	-	CASSYSWGRKPDTQYF	TGTGCCAGCAGTTATTCATGGGGCCGCAAGCCAGATACGCAGTATTTT
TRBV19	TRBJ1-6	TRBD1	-	CASKTGTGSDSPLHF	TGTGCCAGTAAAACCGGGACAGGGAGTGATTCACCCCTCCACTTT
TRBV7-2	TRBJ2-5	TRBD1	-	CASSLGRGLQETQYF	TGTGCCAGCAGCTTAGGAAGGGGGCTCCAAGAGACCCAGTACTTC
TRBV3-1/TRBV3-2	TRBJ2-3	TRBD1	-	CASSHLDRGARPDTQYF	TGTGCCAGCAGCCACCTAGACAGGGGGGCCCGCCCAGATACGCAGTATTTT
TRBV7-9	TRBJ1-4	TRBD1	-	CASSLGQVGEKLFF	TGTGCCAGCAGCCTAGGACAGGTCGGTGAAAAACTGTTTTTT
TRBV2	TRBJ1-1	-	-	CASSREGGSEAFF	TGTGCCAGCAGTAGGGAGGGGGGCTCTGAAGCTTTCTTT
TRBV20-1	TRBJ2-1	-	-	CSASEQGIASEQFF	TGCAGTGCTAGTGAGCAGGGTATTGCATCCGAGCAGTTCTTC
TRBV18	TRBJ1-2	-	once	CASSDSSGLLANYGYTF	TGTGCCAGCTCAGATTCCTCAGGGCTCCTGGCTAACTATGGCTACACCTTC
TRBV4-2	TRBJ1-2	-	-	CASSQDSVNYGYTF	TGTGCCAGCAGCCAAGATTCCGTTAACTATGGCTACACCTTC
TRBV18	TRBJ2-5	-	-	CASSPDPLGETQYF	TGTGCCAGCTCACCTGACCCACTCGGGGAGACCCAGTACTTC
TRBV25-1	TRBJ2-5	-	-	CASSARTVQETQYF	TGTGCCAGCAGTGCAAGGACAGTACAAGAGACCCAGTACTTC
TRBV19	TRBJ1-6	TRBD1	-	CATAGGNSPLHF	TGTGCAACAGCAGGGGGTAATTCACCCCTCCACTTT
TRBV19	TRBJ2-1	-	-	CASSIGYNNEQFF	TGTGCCAGTAGTATAGGTTATAACAATGAGCAGTTCTTC
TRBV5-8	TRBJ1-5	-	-	CASSSTGHGQPQHF	TGTGCCAGCAGCTCCACAGGGCATGGTCAGCCCCAGCATTTT
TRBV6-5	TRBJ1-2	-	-	CASRNRQDLGGYTF	TGTGCCAGCAGAAACCGACAGGACCTAGGTGGCTACACCTTC
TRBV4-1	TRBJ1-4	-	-	CASSQDRARANNEKLFF	TGCGCCAGCAGCCAAGACCGGGCCAGGGCAAACAATGAAAAACTGTTTTTT
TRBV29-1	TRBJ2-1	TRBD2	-	CSSRGGGARRKEFF	TGCAGCTCGAGAGGCGGGGGGGCCCGTCGTAAGGAGTTCTTC
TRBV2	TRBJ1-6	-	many	CASRIGRGKYDSPLHF	TGTGCCAGCCGGATAGGGCGGGGAAAGTATGATTCACCCCTCCACTTT
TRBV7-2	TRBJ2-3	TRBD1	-	CASSKGAGGADTQYF	TGTGCCAGCAGCAAGGGGGCAGGGGGCGCAGATACGCAGTATTTT
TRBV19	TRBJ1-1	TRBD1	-	CASSNNRDSHTEAFF	TGTGCCAGTAGTAACAACCGGGACAGCCACACTGAAGCTTTCTTT
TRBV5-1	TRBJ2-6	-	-	CASSPTAGSGANVLTF	TGCGCCAGCAGCCCAACGGCGGGATCTGGGGCCAACGTCCTGACTTTC
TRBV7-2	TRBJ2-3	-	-	CASSRSAAHSTDTQYF	TGTGCCAGCAGCCGGTCCGCAGCGCACAGCACAGATACGCAGTATTTT
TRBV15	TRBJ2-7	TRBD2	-	CATSSSGLALLNEQYF	TGTGCCACCAGCAGCTCGGGACTAGCGCTTCTGAACGAGCAGTACTTC
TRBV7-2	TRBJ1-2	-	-	CASSLQDTAYGYTF	TGTGCCAGCAGCTTACAAGACACAGCTTATGGCTACACCTTC
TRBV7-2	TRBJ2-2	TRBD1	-	CASSLGATGGHGELFF	TGTGCCAGCAGCTTAGGAGCGACAGGGGGCCACGGGGAGCTGTTTTTT
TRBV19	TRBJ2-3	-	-	CASSTSRLADTQYF	TGTGCCAGTAGTACCTCCCGACTCGCAGATACGCAGTATTTT